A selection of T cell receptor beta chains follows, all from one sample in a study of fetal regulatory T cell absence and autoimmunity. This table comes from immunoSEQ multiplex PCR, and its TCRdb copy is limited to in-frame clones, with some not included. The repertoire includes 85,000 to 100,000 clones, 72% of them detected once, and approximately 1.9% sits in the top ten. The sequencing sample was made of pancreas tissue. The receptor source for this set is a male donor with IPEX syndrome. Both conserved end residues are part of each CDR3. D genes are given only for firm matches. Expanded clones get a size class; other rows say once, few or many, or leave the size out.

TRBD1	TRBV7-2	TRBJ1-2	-	CASSRSWDSNYGYTF	TGTGCCAGCAGCCGATCTTGGGACAGTAACTATGGCTACACCTTC
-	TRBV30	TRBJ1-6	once	CAWSLLGVPGGSPLHF	TGTGCCTGGAGCCTTCTCGGGGTACCCGGAGGTTCACCCCTCCACTTT
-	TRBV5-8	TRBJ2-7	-	CASSFFPGAIEQYF	TGTGCCAGCAGCTTTTTTCCGGGGGCGATCGAGCAGTACTTC
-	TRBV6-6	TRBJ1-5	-	CASSYSRGYSNQPQHF	TGTGCCAGCAGTTACTCACGAGGGTATAGCAATCAGCCCCAGCATTTT
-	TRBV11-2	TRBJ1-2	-	CASSLDLGRNYGYTF	TGTGCCAGCAGCTTAGATCTGGGCAGGAACTATGGCTACACCTTC
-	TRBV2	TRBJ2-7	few	CASSPLGAWGYEQYF	TGTGCCAGCAGTCCACTGGGGGCTTGGGGCTACGAGCAGTACTTC
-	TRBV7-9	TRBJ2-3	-	CASSLPRGGTDTQYF	TGTGCCAGCAGCTTACCCCGGGGAGGAACGGATACGCAGTATTTT
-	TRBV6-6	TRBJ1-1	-	CASSYGRTMNTEAFF	TGTGCCAGCAGTTACGGCAGGACCATGAACACTGAAGCTTTCTTT
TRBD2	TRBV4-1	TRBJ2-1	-	CASSQDRSGTSGRHEQFF	TGCGCCAGCAGCCAAGACCGTTCCGGGACTAGCGGGAGGCATGAGCAGTTCTTC
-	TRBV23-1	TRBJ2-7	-	CASSRRDGSYEQYF	TGCGCCAGCAGTCGTCGGGACGGATCCTACGAGCAGTACTTC
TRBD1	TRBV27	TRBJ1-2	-	CASSPRGRGYTF	TGTGCCAGCAGTCCCAGGGGGCGAGGCTACACCTTC
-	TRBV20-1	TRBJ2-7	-	CSDPASYF	TGCAGTGACCCAGCCTCGTACTTC
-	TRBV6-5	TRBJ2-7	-	CASSFSLAPGYEQYF	TGTGCCAGCAGTTTTTCCCTAGCTCCCGGCTACGAGCAGTACTTC
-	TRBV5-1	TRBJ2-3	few	CASSLAGTDTQYF	TGCGCCAGCAGCTTGGCAGGAACAGATACGCAGTATTTT
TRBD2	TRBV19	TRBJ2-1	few	CASSIGTSNEQFF	TGTGCCAGTAGTATAGGGACTAGCAATGAGCAGTTCTTC
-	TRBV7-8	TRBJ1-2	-	CASSPRVKDGYTF	TGTGCCAGCAGCCCTAGGGTCAAGGATGGCTACACCTTC
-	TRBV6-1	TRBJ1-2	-	CASSEGDSRPGYTF	TGTGCCAGCAGTGAAGGCGACAGCAGGCCTGGCTACACCTTC
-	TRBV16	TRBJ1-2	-	CASRHYGYTF	TGTGCCAGCAGACACTATGGCTACACCTTC
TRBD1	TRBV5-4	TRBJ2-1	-	CASRTGGEQFF	TGTGCCAGCAGGACAGGGGGTGAGCAGTTCTTC
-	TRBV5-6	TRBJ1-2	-	CASSSEIRQPYGYTF	TGTGCCAGCAGTTCGGAAATACGACAACCCTATGGCTACACCTTC
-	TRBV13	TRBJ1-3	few	CASSLQGGNTIYF	TGTGCCAGCAGCTTACAGGGGGGAAACACCATATATTTT
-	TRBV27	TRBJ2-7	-	CASSLSIRAYEQYF	TGTGCCAGCAGTTTATCGATCAGAGCTTACGAGCAGTACTTC
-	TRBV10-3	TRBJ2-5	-	CAISEGIAHNSYQETQYF	TGTGCCATCAGTGAGGGGATAGCCCACAATTCGTACCAAGAGACCCAGTACTTC
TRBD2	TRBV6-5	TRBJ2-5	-	CASSSTRDYPRETQYF	TGTGCCAGCAGTTCCACCCGGGACTACCCCCGGGAGACCCAGTACTTC
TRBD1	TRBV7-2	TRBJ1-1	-	CASSPRQGGSTEAFF	TGTGCCAGCAGCCCCCGACAGGGCGGGAGCACTGAAGCTTTCTTT
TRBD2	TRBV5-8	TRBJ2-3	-	CASSWGSGTSTDTQYF	TGTGCCAGCAGCTGGGGTAGCGGGACGAGCACAGATACGCAGTATTTT
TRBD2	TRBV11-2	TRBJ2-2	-	CASSLILSGSYTGELFF	TGTGCCAGCAGCTTAATCCTCAGCGGGAGCTACACCGGGGAGCTGTTTTTT
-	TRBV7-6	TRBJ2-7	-	CASSAAGPNYEQYF	TGTGCCAGCAGCGCCGCGGGCCCCAACTACGAGCAGTACTTC
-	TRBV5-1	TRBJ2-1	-	CASSPVLANEQFF	TGCGCCAGCAGCCCCGTACTAGCCAATGAGCAGTTCTTC
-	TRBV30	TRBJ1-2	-	CAWSVDWAGREGYTF	TGTGCCTGGAGTGTAGATTGGGCAGGGCGGGAAGGCTACACCTTC
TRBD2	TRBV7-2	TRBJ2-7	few	CASSLWRGGAYEQYF	TGTGCCAGCAGCTTGTGGCGGGGGGGAGCCTACGAGCAGTACTTC
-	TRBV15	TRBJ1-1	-	CATSRDLKLMNTEAFF	TGTGCCACCAGCAGAGATCTTAAGTTGATGAACACTGAAGCTTTCTTT
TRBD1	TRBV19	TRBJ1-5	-	CASLSSTGLGNQPQHF	TGTGCCAGTCTTTCCTCGACAGGGCTGGGGAATCAGCCCCAGCATTTT